This entry lists 24 T cell receptor beta chains sequenced from one sample in a study of blood T cell repertoires in COVID-19 (dated by TCRdb to about 2020). Receptor amplification or capture employed the immunoSEQ multiplex PCR assay. Sourced from immuneACCESS, this table was stored by TCRdb with only in-frame sequences that have V and J called. A share of the clones is absent; for the studies checked, an unresolved V gene accounts for under half, and the remainder has no known explanation. For this sample there are 90,000 to 110,000 clones; 65% to 90% appear just once. The ten largest clones add up to about 3.9% of the sample. The sequenced material came from peripheral blood. These receptors were collected from a man aged 45 to 65 with acute or convalescent COVID-19.

V gene TRBV9 combines with J gene TRBJ2-3; maybe TRBD1 (6 bases). V was clipped by 0 bases and J by 2 bases, with 10 bases between them. This CDR3 has 15 residues. CDR1 is SGDLS and CDR2 is YYNGEE in the germline V gene. The CDR3 bases are TGTGCCAGCAGCGTAGAGGGGGAGACCACAGATACGCAGTATTTT. Translating it yields CASSVEGETTDTQYF.

J is TRBJ1-6 and V is TRBV2; 8 positions agree with TRBD1. The CDR3 has 15 amino acids. The germline gives CDR1 SNHLY, CDR2 FYNNEI. V trimming: 3 bases; J trimming: 8 bases; junction bases outside the gene matches: 6. The CDR3 bases are TGTGCCAGCAGTGAGCAGGGGGCGCGGGATTCACCCCTCCACTTT. This codes for CASSEQGARDSPLHF.

This chain connects TRBV2 to TRBJ2-1, with TRBD2 matching over 12 bases. There are 16 residues in the CDR3. V lost 6 bases to trimming and J lost 4 bases; unmatched junction nucleotides: 7. CDR1 and CDR2 (germline): SNHLY, FYNNEI. The CDR3 region has the DNA TGTGCCAGCAGGAGACTAGCGGGAGACTCTTACAATGAGCAGTTCTTC. Encoded protein: CASRRLAGDSYNEQFF. The whole variable domain, filled in from reference TRBV2 and TRBJ2-1, reads EPEVTQTPSHQVTQMGQEVILRCVPISNHLYFYWYRQILGQKVEFLVSFYNNEISEKSEIFDDQFSVERPDGSNFTLKIRSTKLEDSAMYFCASRRLAGDSYNEQFFGPGTRLTVL.

The chain combines TRBV12-3 or TRBV12-4 with TRBJ1-1; no clear D gene. This CDR3 is built from 13 residues. V gave up 3 bases and J gave up 0 bases, with 5 bases separating them. The CDR3 nucleotides are TGTGCCAGCAGTTTCTCCGTGAACACTGAAGCTTTCTTT. This translates into CASSFSVNTEAFF.

The rearrangement uses TRBV6-5 and TRBJ2-5, with 8 bases that match TRBD2. The V segment lost 7 bases and the J segment 2 bases; nucleotides outside the gene matches: 9. Germline CDR1 and CDR2: MNHEY and SVGAGI. The CDR3 covers 15 residues. CDR3 amino acids: CASNLNGGEQETQYF. CDR3 nucleotides: TGTGCCAGCAATCTTAACGGGGGGGAACAAGAGACCCAGTACTTC.

This clone was recorded only once. This chain connects TRBV27 to TRBJ2-1; 8 nucleotides match TRBD2. The trim removed 5 bases at V and 1 base at J, leaving 10 bases unmatched. This CDR3 spans 17 amino acids. Germline CDR1 MNHEY, CDR2 SMNVEV (reference sequence). Written as DNA, the CDR3 is TGTGCCAGCAGTCCATACACGGGGGGGAGGTCCTACAATGAGCAGTTCTTC. This sequence encodes CASSPYTGGRSYNEQFF.

This chain connects TRBV11-2 to TRBJ1-2; D remains unclear. Trimming removed 2 bases at V and 1 base at J, with 14 bases between. Germline CDR1 is SGHAT and CDR2 is FQNNGV. The CDR3 contains 16 residues. The CDR3, as DNA: TGTGCCAGCAGCTTACAGTGGGCCCCGAGTAACTATGGCTACACCTTC. This sequence encodes CASSLQWAPSNYGYTF.

This chain links TRBV5-1 with TRBJ2-3, with 7 bases that match TRBD2. This CDR3 spans 15 amino acids. In germline, CDR1 is SGHRS, CDR2 YFSETQ. V shed 2 bases and J 0 bases; nucleotides not matched to a gene: 3. The CDR3 DNA reads TGCGCCAGCAGCTTAAATAGCGGGAGCACAGATACGCAGTATTTT. This encodes CASSLNSGSTDTQYF.

The genes are TRBV19 and TRBJ2-7, with TRBD1 matching over 11 bases. The CDR3 contains 14 residues. The J segment lost 3 bases and the V segment lost 6 bases, leaving 4 bases of the junction unmatched. Germline loops: CDR1 LNHDA, CDR2 SQIVND (reference sequence). CDR3 sequence: CASSPGQGGYEQYF. The CDR3 DNA is TGTGCCAGTAGCCCGGGACAGGGGGGCTACGAGCAGTACTTC.

V gene TRBV7-9 combines with J gene TRBJ2-7, with a tentative D call TRBD1 (6 bases). Germline CDR1 reads SEHNR; CDR2 reads FQNEAQ (reference sequence). The V gene lost 7 bases and the J gene lost 0 bases, with 19 bases spanning the gap. The CDR3 contains 16 residues. Written as DNA, the CDR3 is TGTGCCAGCATCCCGTGGGGGCGGTCCCCCTCCTACGAGCAGTACTTC. Translation: CASIPWGRSPSYEQYF.

The chain links TRBV20-1 to TRBJ1-1; TRBD1 matches at 8 bases. V trimming: 8 bases; J trimming: 8 bases; junction bases outside the gene matches: 7. Germline-derived CDR1 and CDR2 are DFQATT and SNEGSKA (reference sequence). This CDR3 is built from 11 residues. As DNA, the CDR3 is TGCAGTAAGGACAGGGCAGGCGAAGCTTTCTTT. This sequence encodes CSKDRAGEAFF.

The chain carries TRBV10-3 and TRBJ1-1, with a weak D call TRBD1 (5 bases). This CDR3 is 17 amino acids long. The germline gives CDR1 ENHRY, CDR2 SYGVKD. The V end was cut by 0 bases, the J end by 8 bases, with 22 bases between. CDR3 in amino acids: CAISESENTVAGQEAFF. DNA of the CDR3: TGTGCCATCAGTGAGTCCGAAAACACCGTCGCGGGGCAAGAAGCTTTCTTT.

In this sample, this clone turned up once. The rearrangement joins TRBV6-6 to TRBJ1-1; D may be TRBD1 (6 bases). The CDR3 covers 14 residues. Germline-derived CDR1 and CDR2 are MNHNY and SVGAGI (reference sequence). V lost 4 bases and J 4 bases, leaving 13 bases between the germline ends. The CDR3 loop is CASSSMDSSTEAFF. DNA of the CDR3: TGTGCCAGCAGTTCCATGGACAGTTCCACTGAAGCTTTCTTT.

V usage is TRBV2 and J usage is TRBJ1-1, with unresolved D. Trimming stripped 5 bases from V and 1 base from J, with 8 bases between. The CDR3 covers 13 residues. Germline CDR1 SNHLY, CDR2 FYNNEI. CDR3 sequence: CASSSDKNTEAFF. The CDR3 region has the DNA TGTGCCAGCAGTTCAGACAAGAACACTGAAGCTTTCTTT.

The chain carries TRBV7-9 and TRBJ2-5, with 8 bases identical to TRBD1. Germline V gene data show CDR1 as SEHNR and CDR2 as FQNEAQ (reference sequence). CDR3 size: 16 residues. The trim removed 5 bases at V and 5 bases at J, leaving 13 bases unmatched. CDR3: CASSAMTGTGGETQYF. The CDR3 DNA follows: TGTGCCAGCAGCGCGATGACAGGGACAGGAGGGGAGACCCAGTACTTC.

A single count supports this clone. In DNA form, the CDR3 reads TGCGCCAGCAGCCCCGGACAGGGCTATGGCTACACCTTC. This codes for CASSPGQGYGYTF. The J gene is TRBJ1-2, the V gene TRBV4-1, with TRBD1 matching 8 bases. V lost 4 bases to trimming and J lost 4 bases; unmatched junction nucleotides: 2. Germline values: CDR1 MGHRA, CDR2 YSYEKL. CDR3 length: 13 amino acids.

This chain links TRBV19 with TRBJ1-5; 11 positions agree with TRBD1. The CDR3 has 15 residues. Germline V CDR1 and CDR2: LNHDA, SQIVND (reference sequence). V gave up 8 bases and J gave up 6 bases; unmatched junction bases: 9. The CDR3 nucleotides are TGTGCCAGTCGAACCGGGACAGGGGGAGGTCAGCCCCAGCATTTT. Protein product: CASRTGTGGGQPQHF.

V usage is TRBV5-6 and J usage is TRBJ2-3; TRBD2 aligns across 7 bases. V gave up 2 bases and J gave up 7 bases; unmatched junction bases: 16. Germline CDR1 reads SGHDT; CDR2 reads YYEEEE. This CDR3 is 17 amino acids long. The CDR3 protein is CASSFASLADLGYTQYF. CDR3 coding DNA: TGTGCCAGCAGCTTTGCTAGTCTAGCGGACCTCGGGTATACGCAGTATTTT.

This chain joins TRBV9 and TRBJ2-1, with 8 positions matching TRBD2. The CDR3 has 16 amino acids. V was clipped by 3 bases and J by 6 bases; unmatched bases: 11. The V gene's germline CDR1 is SGDLS and CDR2 YYNGEE. In nucleotides, the CDR3 is TGTGCCAGCAGCGCCCCAGGGGTAGCGGGGACCAATGAGCAGTTCTTC. This sequence encodes CASSAPGVAGTNEQFF.

The chain carries TRBV3-1 (or the pseudogene TRBV3-2) and TRBJ1-6; D might be TRBD1 (6 bases). Looked up from germline, CDR1 is LGHDT and CDR2 is YNNKEL (reference sequence). Trimming took 1 base from V and 9 from J, leaving 19 bases between them. This CDR3 comprises 17 residues. CDR3 in DNA: TGTGCCAGCAGCCAAGTACCCCCTACAGGGTATGGTTCACCCCTCCACTTT. Protein product: CASSQVPPTGYGSPLHF.

The rearrangement links TRBV25-1 to TRBJ1-3; D is unclear. In germline, CDR1 is MGHDK, CDR2 SYGVNS. Trimming took 4 bases from V and 2 from J, leaving 18 bases between them. The CDR3 is made up of 17 amino acids. CDR3 sequence: CASSGSGRRIPGNTIYF. Written as DNA, the CDR3 is TGTGCCAGCAGTGGTTCCGGCAGGAGGATCCCTGGAAACACCATATATTTT.

This clone was detected only a few times. This sequence joins TRBV20-1 and TRBJ2-3, with D possibly TRBD1 on 5 matching bases. This CDR3 has 11 amino acids. Between the trimmed V and J ends, which lost 3 bases and 11 bases, there was a span of 12 bases. Germline V gives CDR1 DFQATT, CDR2 SNEGSKA (reference sequence). CDR3 DNA sequence: TGCAGTGCTAGGGCCCATAGGGGGCAGTATTTT. Translation: CSARAHRGQYF.

The chain combines TRBV11-2 with TRBJ2-5, with D possibly being TRBD2 (5 bases). This CDR3 contains 13 residues. Germline loops: CDR1 SGHAT, CDR2 FQNNGV. The ends were cut back, 7 bases at V and 3 bases at J, with 12 bases in the middle. CDR3 loop: CASTTRGEETQYF. In nucleotides, the CDR3 is TGTGCCAGCACCACCCGGGGAGAAGAGACCCAGTACTTC.

The chain links TRBV28 to TRBJ1-5, with TRBD1 identical over 9 bases. CDR3 length equals 14 residues. V shed 5 bases and J 4 bases; nucleotides not matched to a gene: 3. Germline CDR1 MDHEN, CDR2 SYDVKM. DNA for the CDR3: TGTGCCAGCAGTCCAGGGACAGGGAATCAGCCCCAGCATTTT. Translation gives CASSPGTGNQPQHF.